This T cell receptor (beta chain) was retrieved from a study of regulatory T cells in long-lasting Graves disease. Whole-study findings and limits: Compared with new cases, persistent Graves' patients showed reduced TCR diversity. The study found TRBV28, TRBJ1-2 and TRBJ2-5 favored in persistent disease.

Per the germline V gene, CDR1 is MNHEY and CDR2 is SMNVEV (reference sequence). The CDR3 is 13 residues long. The V and J ends lost 2 bases and 4 bases respectively, with 8 bases between them. Comment on this clonotype: Its antigen is as yet unknown.

Time point meaning: newly diagnosed GD, antithyroid drugs for less than 3 months. Preparation of the TCR library used RNA extracted from PBMCs. HTBI primers from iRepertoire and Arm-PCR of CDR3 regions yielded the TCR beta libraries. In the authors' methods: The samples included 60 to 75 TRBV and 15 or so TRBJ segments. One entry per CDR3 protein results from TCRdb running MiXCR on the multiplex PCR reads. The authors' filters were not applied to this entry. The sample carries 450,000 to 600,000 distinct CDR3 sequences, roughly 14% recorded once. These data are also associated with another study on T cells in Graves' hyperthyroidism and ophthalmopathy. Per that paper: Graves' hyperthyroidism was deemed stable absent ophthalmopathy progression within 18 months.

The sequence derives from a man aged 25-45 years with Graves disease. V gene TRBV27 combines with J gene TRBJ1-2; D uncertain. The specimen comprised peripheral blood mononuclear cells (PBMCs), sampled at new diagnosis, from a patient treated with antithyroid drugs. In nucleotides, the CDR3 is TGTGCCAGCAGTTTAAATGTCGGCTATGGCTACACCTTC. Protein product: CASSLNVGYGYTF.